The following is a TCR beta chain sequence with its context. This record comes from a study of blood T cell repertoires in COVID-19. Study summary: The study drew acute and convalescent COVID-19 samples from the United States, Italy and Spain. PBMCs, B-cell-depleted T cells, or T cells were the source of the cDNA or gDNA that made up the material.

In the study's own analysis: Estimates of nucleated cell counts were drawn from the amplification of reference gene primers. The assay was immunoSEQ multiplex PCR, and TCRdb's table has in-frame clones only and misses some. D and trimming were read from the DNA, whereas the V and J calls and clone size are those reported in that table. The sample lists some 370,000 clones, around 91% occurring once. The CDR3 sequence is 13 residues long. The V gene's germline CDR1 is GTSNPN and CDR2 SVGIG (reference sequence). Deletions cut 3 bases from V and 4 bases from J, with 12 bases between. The sequence was collected from a man aged 18 to 30 with active or convalescent COVID-19. Sequencing was done on a sample of peripheral blood. V is TRBV30 and J is TRBJ1-1; D remains unclear. CDR3 sequence: CAWSQSGGTEAFF. CDR3 in DNA: TGTGCCTGGAGCCAGAGCGGCGGCACTGAAGCTTTCTTT.